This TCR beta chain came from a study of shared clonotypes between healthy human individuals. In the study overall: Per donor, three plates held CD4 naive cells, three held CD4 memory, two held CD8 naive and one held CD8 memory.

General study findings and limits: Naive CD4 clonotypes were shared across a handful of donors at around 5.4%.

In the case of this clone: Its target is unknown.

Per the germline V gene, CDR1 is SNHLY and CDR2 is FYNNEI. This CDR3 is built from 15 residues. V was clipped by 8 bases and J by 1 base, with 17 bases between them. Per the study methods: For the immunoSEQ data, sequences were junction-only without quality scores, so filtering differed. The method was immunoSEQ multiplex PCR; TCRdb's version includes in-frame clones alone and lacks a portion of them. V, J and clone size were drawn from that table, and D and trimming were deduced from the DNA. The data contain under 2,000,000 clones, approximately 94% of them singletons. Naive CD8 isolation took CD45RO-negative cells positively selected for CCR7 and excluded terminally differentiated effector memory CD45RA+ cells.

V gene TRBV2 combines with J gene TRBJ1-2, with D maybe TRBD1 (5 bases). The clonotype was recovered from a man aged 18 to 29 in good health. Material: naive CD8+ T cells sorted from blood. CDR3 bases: TGTGCCAGCGTTAACGACAGCCCCTTTAACTATGGCTACACCTTC. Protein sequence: CASVNDSPFNYGYTF.